This T cell receptor (beta chain) was sequenced in a study of blood T cells in healthy people across ages. Each sample provided at least 5.5 micrograms of extracted total RNA. The CDR3 is 16 amino acids. J was trimmed by 8 bases and V by 1 base; bases with no gene match: 10. The germline V gene encodes CDR1 SGHAT and CDR2 FQNNGV. It was with a sample-barcoded 5' primer and a J-beta primer mix that a second PCR of about 6 to 12 cycles was run. MiXCR, applied by TCRdb to the 5' RACE reads, yields one record per CDR3 protein. The sample contains 1.5 million to 2 million distinct CDR3 sequences, roughly 50% of which appear only once.

This chain uses TRBV11-2 with TRBJ2-2, with 7 nucleotides matching TRBD1. This TCR was recovered from a woman between 35 and 50 years old in good health. Material: blood. CDR3 sequence (DNA): TGTGCCAGCAGCTTAGGGCCTAGACAGGGTCATGGGGAGCTGTTTTTT. It encodes CASSLGPRQGHGELFF.